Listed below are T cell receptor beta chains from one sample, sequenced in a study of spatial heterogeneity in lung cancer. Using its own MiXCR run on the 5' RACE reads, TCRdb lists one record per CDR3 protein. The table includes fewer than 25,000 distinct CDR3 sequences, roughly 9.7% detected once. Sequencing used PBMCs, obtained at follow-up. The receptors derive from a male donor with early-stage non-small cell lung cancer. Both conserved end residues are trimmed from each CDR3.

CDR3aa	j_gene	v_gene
SARRSSTGWGNSPLH	TRBJ1-6	TRBV20-1
SASGRSSGGVGQY	TRBJ2-3	TRBV20-1
SARGNSYEQY	TRBJ2-7	TRBV20-1
ASGSGGGAKGGELF	TRBJ2-2	TRBV27
ASSLGGLADPGANVLT	TRBJ2-6	TRBV11-3
ASSLDSLSGNTIY	TRBJ1-3	TRBV7-9
ASSFRDTQY	TRBJ2-3	TRBV12-3/TRBV12-4
ASQTGVAADTQY	TRBJ2-3	TRBV9
ASTPSGGSSYNEQF	TRBJ2-1	TRBV7-2
ASSLSRGLGAF	TRBJ1-1	TRBV5-5
ASSYSPGLRHEQY	TRBJ2-7	TRBV6-2/TRBV6-3
ASSSIRDSPPSEQF	TRBJ2-1	TRBV7-2
ASSIPGYNYGYT	TRBJ1-2	TRBV7-2
ASSLEGEQY	TRBJ2-7	TRBV6-6
ASSQESYGYT	TRBJ1-2	TRBV4-2
SAQLGGGQETQY	TRBJ2-5	TRBV20-1
ASSSPGQGSYEQY	TRBJ2-7	TRBV28
SVEGGRGGYT	TRBJ1-2	TRBV29-1
AISESGREGANVLT	TRBJ2-6	TRBV10-3
ASSPVTSANTDTQY	TRBJ2-3	TRBV18
ASRPGTANSGANVLT	TRBJ2-6	TRBV12-3/TRBV12-4
ASSLLAYEQY	TRBJ2-7	TRBV12-3/TRBV12-4
SVHGGLADTQY	TRBJ2-3	TRBV29-1
ASTSPGNQPQH	TRBJ1-5	TRBV28
ASSPGQMNTEAF	TRBJ1-1	TRBV19
AISLGESNSGNTIY	TRBJ1-3	TRBV5-1
ASSYQGAQGEAF	TRBJ1-1	TRBV6-2/TRBV6-3
SVEQRESSYNEQF	TRBJ2-1	TRBV29-1
ASSQGQPNLYAQYEQY	TRBJ2-7	TRBV3-1